Listed below are T cell receptor beta chains from one sample, sequenced in a study of technical replicates of blood from several donors. Assay: immunoSEQ multiplex PCR; the TCRdb copy retains only in-frame clones and omits some. The table shows about 70,000 clones, with 90% to 95% occurring only once. Sequencing was performed on T cells isolated from PBMCs. These TCRs come from a human donor in good health. The CDR3 runs from the conserved cysteine through the conserved F or W. Each record gives: CDR3 length, clone size, D gene, V gene, J gene, CDR3 DNA, CDR3 protein. A D gene is named only where the DNA matches it firmly. The size of a clone is reported for some rows only, either as once, few or many, or as a class for expanded clones.

cdr3_length: 14
clone_size: -
d_call: -
v_call: TRBV5-1
j_call: TRBJ2-7
cdr3_nt: TGCGCCAGCAGCTTAACTACTGTTTCCTACGAGCAGTACTTC
cdr3_aa: CASSLTTVSYEQYF

cdr3_length: 15
clone_size: -
d_call: TRBD1
v_call: TRBV9
j_call: TRBJ1-3
cdr3_nt: TGTGCCAGCAGCGTAGCTGGGACAGGGGTAAACACCATATATTTT
cdr3_aa: CASSVAGTGVNTIYF

cdr3_length: 14
clone_size: -
d_call: -
v_call: TRBV21-1
j_call: TRBJ1-2
cdr3_nt: TGTGCCAGCAGCACAACCGGGACAGGGGATGGCTACACCTTC
cdr3_aa: CASSTTGTGDGYTF

cdr3_length: 13
clone_size: once
d_call: -
v_call: TRBV7-7
j_call: TRBJ1-1
cdr3_nt: TGTGCCAGCAGCTTAACCGGGAACACTGAAGCTTTCTTT
cdr3_aa: CASSLTGNTEAFF

cdr3_length: 11
clone_size: -
d_call: -
v_call: TRBV29-1
j_call: TRBJ2-1
cdr3_nt: TGCAGCGTTCCAGGGAACAATGAGCAGTTCTTC
cdr3_aa: CSVPGNNEQFF

cdr3_length: 13
clone_size: -
d_call: -
v_call: TRBV7-9
j_call: TRBJ1-2
cdr3_nt: TGTGCCAGCAGCTCCGAGAGCTATTCTGGCTACACCTTC
cdr3_aa: CASSSESYSGYTF

cdr3_length: 15
clone_size: -
d_call: TRBD1
v_call: TRBV19
j_call: TRBJ2-7
cdr3_nt: TGTGCCAGTAGTATAGTAGGGGACAGTACCTACGAGCAGTACTTC
cdr3_aa: CASSIVGDSTYEQYF

cdr3_length: 15
clone_size: -
d_call: TRBD2
v_call: TRBV6-4
j_call: TRBJ2-7
cdr3_nt: TGTGCCAGCAGTCGTACTAGCGGGAGTACATACGAGCAGTACTTC
cdr3_aa: CASSRTSGSTYEQYF

cdr3_length: 12
clone_size: -
d_call: -
v_call: TRBV10-3
j_call: TRBJ2-7
cdr3_nt: TGTGCCATCCTCTCGGACAGCTACGAGCAGTACTTC
cdr3_aa: CAILSDSYEQYF

cdr3_length: 15
clone_size: -
d_call: TRBD1
v_call: TRBV5-1
j_call: TRBJ2-5
cdr3_nt: TGCGCCAGCAGTCTTAACAGGGGGCTACAGGAGACCCAGTACTTC
cdr3_aa: CASSLNRGLQETQYF

cdr3_length: 15
clone_size: -
d_call: TRBD1
v_call: TRBV6-5
j_call: TRBJ1-4
cdr3_nt: TGTGCCAGCAGTTACTCGACAGGGGGCGACGAAAAACTGTTTTTT
cdr3_aa: CASSYSTGGDEKLFF

cdr3_length: 14
clone_size: -
d_call: -
v_call: TRBV5-8
j_call: TRBJ2-5
cdr3_nt: TGTGCCAGCAGCCCAAGGACAGATCAAGAGACCCAGTACTTC
cdr3_aa: CASSPRTDQETQYF

cdr3_length: 14
clone_size: -
d_call: -
v_call: TRBV4-3
j_call: TRBJ2-7
cdr3_nt: TGCGCCAGCAGCCAAGGATACGGCTCCTACGAGCAGTACTTC
cdr3_aa: CASSQGYGSYEQYF

cdr3_length: 15
clone_size: -
d_call: TRBD2
v_call: TRBV11-2
j_call: TRBJ2-5
cdr3_nt: TGTGCCAGCAGACGGCCGGGACTAGGCCAAGAGACCCAGTACTTC
cdr3_aa: CASRRPGLGQETQYF

cdr3_length: 13
clone_size: -
d_call: -
v_call: TRBV6-5
j_call: TRBJ1-2
cdr3_nt: TGTGCCAGCAGCACCCAAGGAGGGAGCGGCTACACCTTC
cdr3_aa: CASSTQGGSGYTF

cdr3_length: 16
clone_size: -
d_call: TRBD1
v_call: TRBV19
j_call: TRBJ1-1
cdr3_nt: TGTGCCAGTAGCAATCCGGGACAGGGGACCCTCTCTGAAGCTTTCTTT
cdr3_aa: CASSNPGQGTLSEAFF

cdr3_length: 15
clone_size: medium-sized
d_call: -
v_call: TRBV28
j_call: TRBJ1-5
cdr3_nt: TGTGCCAGCAGTTTATTACAGGGTGGCAATCAGCCCCAGCATTTT
cdr3_aa: CASSLLQGGNQPQHF

cdr3_length: 14
clone_size: once
d_call: TRBD2
v_call: TRBV6-1
j_call: TRBJ2-7
cdr3_nt: TGTGCCAGCTTCTCCGGGACTAGCTCATCCGAGCAGTACTTC
cdr3_aa: CASFSGTSSSEQYF

cdr3_length: 14
clone_size: -
d_call: -
v_call: TRBV19
j_call: TRBJ2-7
cdr3_nt: TGTGCCAGTAGCGCCGCGACAGACTCCTACGAGCAGTACTTC
cdr3_aa: CASSAATDSYEQYF

cdr3_length: 15
clone_size: -
d_call: TRBD1
v_call: TRBV7-7
j_call: TRBJ2-5
cdr3_nt: TGTGCCAGCAGTACGGACAGGTCGAGTTTTGAGACCCAGTACTTC
cdr3_aa: CASSTDRSSFETQYF

cdr3_length: 15
clone_size: -
d_call: TRBD1
v_call: TRBV27
j_call: TRBJ1-1
cdr3_nt: TGTGCCAGTAGGGTGACAGGGGGCGCGTACACTGAAGCTTTCTTT
cdr3_aa: CASRVTGGAYTEAFF

cdr3_length: 13
clone_size: -
d_call: -
v_call: TRBV30
j_call: TRBJ1-1
cdr3_nt: TGTGCCTGGAGTGTAGGGGGGGACACTGAAGCTTTCTTT
cdr3_aa: CAWSVGGDTEAFF

cdr3_length: 16
clone_size: -
d_call: TRBD2
v_call: TRBV10-3
j_call: TRBJ2-3
cdr3_nt: TGTGCCATCAGTGAGTCGACTAGCGGTAGCACAGATACGCAGTATTTT
cdr3_aa: CAISESTSGSTDTQYF

cdr3_length: 14
clone_size: -
d_call: TRBD1
v_call: TRBV9
j_call: TRBJ1-2
cdr3_nt: TGTGCCAGCAGCGTAGGGGACAGCCTTTATGGCTACACCTTC
cdr3_aa: CASSVGDSLYGYTF

cdr3_length: 12
clone_size: -
d_call: -
v_call: TRBV9
j_call: TRBJ2-1
cdr3_nt: TGTGCCAGCAGCCCACGACAGAATGAGCAGTTCTTC
cdr3_aa: CASSPRQNEQFF

cdr3_length: 16
clone_size: -
d_call: -
v_call: TRBV4-1
j_call: TRBJ2-3
cdr3_nt: TGCGCCAGCAGCCGGAGGGCAGGGCAGGGCACAGATACGCAGTATTTT
cdr3_aa: CASSRRAGQGTDTQYF

cdr3_length: 13
clone_size: -
d_call: -
v_call: TRBV6-5
j_call: TRBJ1-1
cdr3_nt: TGTGCCAGCAGTTACTCTGGCGGGACTGAAGCTTTCTTT
cdr3_aa: CASSYSGGTEAFF

cdr3_length: 15
clone_size: -
d_call: TRBD2
v_call: TRBV7-6
j_call: TRBJ2-1
cdr3_nt: TGTGCCAGCAGCCCTAGGGAGCGGGATTACAATGAGCAGTTCTTC
cdr3_aa: CASSPRERDYNEQFF

cdr3_length: 15
clone_size: -
d_call: TRBD1
v_call: TRBV7-8
j_call: TRBJ1-2
cdr3_nt: TGTGCCAGCAGCGGGGGACAGGGTGGGGACTATGGCTACACCTTC
cdr3_aa: CASSGGQGGDYGYTF

cdr3_length: 13
clone_size: once
d_call: TRBD1
v_call: TRBV27
j_call: TRBJ1-1
cdr3_nt: TGTGCCAGCAGTTTAGACAGGGGCACTGAAGCTTTCTTT
cdr3_aa: CASSLDRGTEAFF

cdr3_length: 16
clone_size: -
d_call: -
v_call: TRBV11-2
j_call: TRBJ1-3
cdr3_nt: TGTGCCAGCAGCTTATTAAACAGGGTAGCAGGAAACACCATATATTTT
cdr3_aa: CASSLLNRVAGNTIYF

cdr3_length: 17
clone_size: -
d_call: TRBD1
v_call: TRBV10-1
j_call: TRBJ2-1
cdr3_nt: TGCGCCAGCAGTAAGGGGATACCGGGACAGGGAGACAATGAGCAGTTCTTC
cdr3_aa: CASSKGIPGQGDNEQFF